The rows below give T cell receptor beta chains drawn from one sample of a study of cytomegalovirus exposure and HLA in healthy donors. TCRdb's copy holds only in-frame clones and misses some; the assay was immunoSEQ multiplex PCR. The table lists under 110,000 clones, about nine tenths of them singletons, with 1.8% in the top ten. Sequenced: PBMCs. All receptors derive from a woman younger than 35 in good health and CMV-seropositive. Each CDR3 is given with its conserved first and last residue. A D gene is named only where the DNA matches it firmly. Only some rows state a clone size, as once, few, many or a class for expanded clones.

.,.,TRBV19,TRBJ2-5,TGTGCCAGTAGTGAACAAGACCAAGAGACCCAGTACTTC,CASSEQDQETQYF
.,.,TRBV4-3,TRBJ2-3,TGCGCCAGCAGCCAAGAGAGTGCGGGGGCTGGCACAGATACGCAGTATTTT,CASSQESAGAGTDTQYF
TRBD1,.,TRBV9,TRBJ1-2,TGTGCCAGCAGCGGGGGGACAGGGGAGAGAAGTGGCTACACCTTC,CASSGGTGERSGYTF
.,.,TRBV4-1,TRBJ1-1,TGCGCCAGCAGCCAAACGAGGGGAGGCACTGAAGCTTTCTTT,CASSQTRGGTEAFF
TRBD1,.,TRBV6-6,TRBJ2-7,TGTGCCAGCAGTTACGATACGACAGGGTCCTCCTACGAGCAGTACTTC,CASSYDTTGSSYEQYF
TRBD1,.,TRBV6-1,TRBJ2-7,TGTGCCAGCAGTGCGGGGGACAGGAGGTTTTACGAGCAGTACTTC,CASSAGDRRFYEQYF
.,.,TRBV20-1,TRBJ1-2,TGCAGTGCTAGAGATCTACGGGGCTACACCTTC,CSARDLRGYTF
TRBD1,few,TRBV19,TRBJ2-7,TGTGCCAGTAGTACCCCGGACAGGGGGCACGAGCAGTACTTC,CASSTPDRGHEQYF
.,.,TRBV11-2,TRBJ1-2,TGTGCCAGCAGCCTGAGACAGTTCCCCACGAGTAACTATGGCTACACCTTC,CASSLRQFPTSNYGYTF
.,.,TRBV19,TRBJ1-3,TGTGCCAGTACCCCGAGGGGGTTCTCTGGAAACACCATATATTTT,CASTPRGFSGNTIYF
TRBD1,.,TRBV5-4,TRBJ2-7,TGTGCCAGCAGCTTGGGCCAGGGGGCAAGTGGGGAGCAGTACTTC,CASSLGQGASGEQYF
.,.,TRBV2,TRBJ1-4,TGTGCCGGAACCCTTTTCGAGGGCGGGGAAAAACTGTTTTTT,CAGTLFEGGEKLFF
.,.,TRBV10-2,TRBJ2-7,TGCGCCAGCAGTGACCGTAGTATGTACGAGCAGTACTTC,CASSDRSMYEQYF
TRBD1,.,TRBV5-4,TRBJ2-3,TGTGCCAGCAGCTCAGGGGGAACAGGGAAAGTAGATACGCAGTATTTT,CASSSGGTGKVDTQYF
.,few,TRBV4-3,TRBJ1-3,TGCGCCAGCAGCCAAGATCTAGATTCCTCTGGAAACACCATATATTTT,CASSQDLDSSGNTIYF
.,.,TRBV6-8,TRBJ2-1,TGTGCCAGCAGTTACTCGGGGGGGCCTTACAATGAGCAGTTCTTC,CASSYSGGPYNEQFF
TRBD1,.,TRBV28,TRBJ1-2,TGTGCCAGCAGTCGGCCGGGACAGGGCTTCTATGGCTACACCTTC,CASSRPGQGFYGYTF
.,.,TRBV6-5,TRBJ1-1,TGTGCCAGCAGTACCCGGACCCTCGGGGACACTGAAGCTTTCTTT,CASSTRTLGDTEAFF
TRBD1,.,TRBV6-5,TRBJ2-7,TGTGCCAGCAGTCAGAGACAGGGGATGTACGAGCAGTACTTC,CASSQRQGMYEQYF
.,.,TRBV7-8,TRBJ2-1,TGTGCCAGCAGCTTGGGGAGCTCCTACAATGAGCAGTTCTTC,CASSLGSSYNEQFF
TRBD1,.,TRBV18,TRBJ1-6,TGTGCCAGCTCACTAAGCCCGGACAGGGGGAATTCACCCCTCCACTTT,CASSLSPDRGNSPLHF
.,.,TRBV27,TRBJ1-5,TGTGCCAGCACAGGGGAACCCAATCAGCCCCAGCATTTT,CASTGEPNQPQHF
.,.,TRBV7-2,TRBJ1-3,TGTGCCAGCGCTATCCCCGGGTTAGGAAACACCATATATTTT,CASAIPGLGNTIYF